These T cell receptor beta chains were read from a single sample in a study of identifying expanded T cells in peripheral blood. Assay: immunoSEQ multiplex PCR; the TCRdb copy retains only in-frame clones and omits some. The sample lists approximately 130,000 clones, 75% to 90% seen once, with roughly 8% in the top ten. Sequencing was carried out using blood. Receptors originate from a person between 18 and 75 years old in good health. CDR3s include the opening cysteine and the closing phenylalanine or tryptophan. A D gene is named only where the DNA matches it firmly. Only some rows state a clone size, as once, few, many or a class for expanded clones.

cdr3_aa	cdr3_nt	d_call	clone_size	v_call	cdr3_length	j_call
CACGTGGNQPQHF	TGTGCCTGTGGGACAGGGGGCAATCAGCCCCAGCATTTT	TRBD1	.	TRBV30	13	TRBJ1-5
CASSLAAGVINEQFF	TGCGCCAGCAGCTTGGCTGCGGGGGTTATAAATGAGCAGTTCTTC	TRBD2	.	TRBV5-1	15	TRBJ2-1
CASAPSGRAFTDTQYF	TGCGCCAGCGCCCCTAGCGGGAGGGCCTTCACAGATACGCAGTATTTT	TRBD2	.	TRBV5-1	16	TRBJ2-3
CASSLFSGSHEQYF	TGCGCCAGCAGCTTGTTTTCGGGTAGCCACGAGCAGTACTTC	.	.	TRBV5-1	14	TRBJ2-7
CASSQEGEGRNSPLHF	TGCGCCAGCAGCCAAGAAGGAGAGGGAAGGAATTCACCCCTCCACTTT	.	.	TRBV4-3	16	TRBJ1-6
CASSPPSAGLLGSPETQYF	TGTGCCAGCTCACCACCGTCGGCAGGGCTATTGGGATCGCCAGAGACCCAGTACTTC	.	.	TRBV18	19	TRBJ2-5
CASGGGSSNQPQHF	TGTGCCAGCGGGGGAGGGTCTAGCAATCAGCCCCAGCATTTT	.	.	TRBV7-3	14	TRBJ1-5
CASAPGTVWGYTF	TGTGCCAGTGCTCCGGGAACGGTCTGGGGCTACACCTTC	.	.	TRBV6-5	13	TRBJ1-2
CASSLAGGWAYEQYF	TGTGCCAGCAGCTTAGCCGGGGGCTGGGCCTACGAGCAGTACTTC	.	.	TRBV7-9	15	TRBJ2-7
CTSSQAPGERQYF	TGCACCAGCAGCCAAGCCCCAGGAGAAAGGCAGTACTTC	.	.	TRBV1	13	TRBJ2-7
CASSYLREVGTDTQYF	TGTGCCAGCAGTTATTTACGGGAGGTAGGAACAGATACGCAGTATTTT	TRBD2	.	TRBV6-6	16	TRBJ2-3
CASSQGRANTEAFF	TGTGCCAGCTCCCAGGGAAGAGCGAACACTGAAGCTTTCTTT	.	few	TRBV7-2	14	TRBJ1-1
CASSWGPRADEQYF	TGTGCCAGCAGCTGGGGACCGAGGGCTGACGAGCAGTACTTC	.	few	TRBV5-6	14	TRBJ2-7
CASSFTGSYEQYF	TGCGCCAGCAGCTTTACAGGGTCCTACGAGCAGTACTTC	.	.	TRBV5-1	13	TRBJ2-7
CASTYAGDEQYF	TGTGCCAGCACATATGCAGGGGACGAGCAGTACTTC	.	.	TRBV6-6	12	TRBJ2-7
CASSVGAGGRGVLTDTQYF	TGTGCCAGCAGCGTAGGAGCAGGGGGTAGAGGGGTGCTCACAGATACGCAGTATTTT	TRBD1	.	TRBV7-2	19	TRBJ2-3
CATSRDIGSPLHF	TGTGCCACCAGCAGAGATATAGGTTCACCCCTCCACTTT	.	once	TRBV15	13	TRBJ1-6
CASKGLAGAATQYF	TGTGCCAGCAAGGGACTAGCGGGAGCGGCTACGCAGTATTTT	TRBD2	.	TRBV6-5	14	TRBJ2-3
CATQPGQGSTDTQYF	TGTGCCACACAACCGGGACAGGGAAGCACAGATACGCAGTATTTT	TRBD1	once	TRBV18	15	TRBJ2-3
CASSVDYGNTIYF	TGTGCCAGCAGCGTAGATTATGGAAACACCATATATTTT	.	.	TRBV9	13	TRBJ1-3
CASIFSSGNTIYF	TGTGCCAGCATCTTCAGCTCTGGAAACACCATATATTTT	.	.	TRBV7-2	13	TRBJ1-3
CASSLTDHEQYF	TGTGCCAGCAGCTTAACGGATCACGAGCAGTACTTC	.	.	TRBV7-3	12	TRBJ2-7
CASSPRTSGRPYNEQFF	TGTGCCAGCAGTCCGAGGACTAGCGGGAGGCCTTACAATGAGCAGTTCTTC	TRBD2	.	TRBV27	17	TRBJ2-1
CASSSSGRMVDTQYF	TGTGCCAGCAGTTCATCCGGGAGAATGGTAGATACGCAGTATTTT	.	.	TRBV28	15	TRBJ2-3
CASRSPPGQGYYGYTF	TGTGCCAGCAGGTCGCCCCCGGGACAGGGCTACTATGGCTACACCTTC	TRBD1	.	TRBV7-9	16	TRBJ1-2
CASSLHYWEGGGQPQHF	TGTGCCAGCAGTTTGCATTACTGGGAAGGAGGTGGTCAGCCCCAGCATTTT	.	.	TRBV28	17	TRBJ1-5
CASSIDSYEQYF	TGTGCCAGCAGCATCGACAGCTACGAGCAGTACTTC	.	.	TRBV6-1	12	TRBJ2-7
CASSLFSDEQYF	TGTGCCAGCAGCTTGTTTTCGGACGAGCAGTACTTC	.	.	TRBV5-6	12	TRBJ2-7
CASSEGRLNEKLFF	TGTGCCAGCAGTGAGGGACGGCTTAATGAAAAACTGTTTTTT	.	.	TRBV2	14	TRBJ1-4
CSVAGFVETQYF	TGCAGCGTTGCGGGGTTTGTCGAGACCCAGTACTTC	.	.	TRBV29-1	12	TRBJ2-5
CASRWRLAETYGQYF	TGTGCCAGCAGATGGAGACTAGCTGAGACCTACGGGCAGTACTTC	TRBD2	.	TRBV5-7	15	TRBJ2-7
CASSQGGLAEETQYF	TGCGCCAGCAGCCAAGGAGGACTAGCGGAAGAGACCCAGTACTTC	TRBD2	.	TRBV4-1	15	TRBJ2-5
CASSLVADTQYF	TGTGCCAGCAGCTTAGTCGCAGATACGCAGTATTTT	.	.	TRBV7-2	12	TRBJ2-3
CASSPMGGRSDIQYF	TGTGCCAGCAGCCCGATGGGGGGCCGGTCGGACATTCAGTACTTC	.	.	TRBV6-5	15	TRBJ2-4
CASSPLSLGVGGTEAFF	TGTGCCAGTAGTCCACTCAGTTTGGGGGTGGGTGGCACTGAAGCTTTCTTT	.	.	TRBV19	17	TRBJ1-1
CASRLVTGAGNTIYF	TGTGCCAGCAGGTTGGTCACTGGTGCTGGAAACACCATATATTTT	.	once	TRBV7-9	15	TRBJ1-3
CASSQNRGDTQYF	TGTGCCAGCAGTCAAAACAGGGGCGATACGCAGTATTTT	TRBD1	.	TRBV7-2	13	TRBJ2-3
CSVEMEGNTEAFF	TGCAGCGTTGAAATGGAGGGAAACACTGAAGCTTTCTTT	.	.	TRBV29-1	13	TRBJ1-1
CASSAASGDQETQYF	TGTGCCAGCAGTGCCGCTAGCGGAGATCAAGAGACCCAGTACTTC	TRBD2	.	TRBV25-1	15	TRBJ2-5
CASSRQGGGTEAFF	TGTGCCAGTAGTAGACAGGGCGGGGGCACTGAAGCTTTCTTT	TRBD1	once	TRBV19	14	TRBJ1-1
CASSEWGSSSYEQYF	TGTGCCAGCAGTGAATGGGGGAGCAGCTCCTACGAGCAGTACTTC	.	.	TRBV25-1	15	TRBJ2-7
CSVEPGVRSNEQFF	TGCAGCGTTGAGCCAGGGGTTAGGAGCAATGAGCAGTTCTTC	.	.	TRBV29-1	14	TRBJ2-1
CASSIRDGNSPLHF	TGTGCCAGCAGCATCCGGGACGGTAATTCACCCCTCCACTTT	.	.	TRBV7-2	14	TRBJ1-6
CASSETGARGDTQYF	TGTGCCAGCAGTGAGACAGGCGCCCGGGGAGATACGCAGTATTTT	.	few	TRBV9	15	TRBJ2-3
CASSYSGGVGSPLHF	TGTGCCAGCAGTTACTCGGGGGGAGTTGGTTCACCCCTCCACTTT	.	.	TRBV6-6	15	TRBJ1-6
CASSRDRAETQYF	TGTGCCAGCTCACGGGACAGGGCGGAGACCCAGTACTTC	TRBD1	.	TRBV18	13	TRBJ2-5
CASTTEGGSNQPQHF	TGTGCCAGCACCACTGAGGGAGGGAGCAATCAGCCCCAGCATTTT	.	.	TRBV28	15	TRBJ1-5
CASSEASGLGETQYF	TGTGCCAGCAGTGAGGCGAGCGGGTTGGGAGAGACCCAGTACTTC	.	.	TRBV2	15	TRBJ2-5
CASSYALKQPQHF	TGTGCCAGCAGTTACGCCTTAAAACAGCCCCAGCATTTT	.	.	TRBV6-6	13	TRBJ1-5
CASSPGETQYF	TGTGCCAGCAGTCCCGGAGAGACCCAGTACTTC	.	.	TRBV27	11	TRBJ2-5
CASSLVDYTQFF	TGTGCCAGCAGCTTAGTTGACTACACGCAGTTCTTC	.	.	TRBV7-9	12	TRBJ2-1
CASSLMWAEAFF	TGTGCCAGCAGCTTGATGTGGGCTGAAGCTTTCTTT	.	.	TRBV5-8	12	TRBJ1-1